The clone carrying this T cell receptor beta chain came up many times. Its matching antigen is unknown. V was shortened by 7 bases and J by 5 bases, with 8 bases between the two germline ends. Germline V gene data show CDR1 as SQVTM and CDR2 as ANQGSEA. The CDR3 length is 10 residues. The sample is drawn from a study of neurological immune-mediated disorders. cDNA synthesis was performed by 5'RACE with 10-nucleotide random UMIs. TCRdb used MiXCR to reprocess the 5' RACE reads, holding one entry per CDR3 protein. The table includes more than 45,000 distinct CDR3 sequences, roughly 3.5% detected once. The study's findings and limits: Subjects shared no identical expanded-clone CDR3 amino acid sequences, suggesting private TCR-beta repertoires in all groups. Expansion of TCR clones was greatest in HTLV-1-associated myelopathy and smallest in multiple sclerosis, where it fell below that of healthy controls. When the repertoires were grouped phylogenetically, those of 18 of the 34 multiple sclerosis patients came together in a single cluster of related CDR3 sequences, which points to a possible repertoire-level signature.

J is TRBJ1-1 and V is TRBV29-1; no firm D call. The receptor's source is a woman aged 30 to 39 with multiple sclerosis. The sequenced material came from PBMCs. The CDR3 DNA reads TGCAGCGCCGTGCATACTGAAGCTTTCTTT. It is translated as CSAVHTEAFF.